The 20 T cell receptor beta chains in this list originate from one sample, sequenced in a study of cytomegalovirus exposure and HLA in healthy donors. With 60 Vbeta and 13 Jbeta primers, the PCR was carried out. Produced via immunoSEQ multiplex PCR; TCRdb's table is partial and in-frame only. Seen here are some 200,000 clones, roughly 80% observed once, and the top ten hold 3% to 4%. The sequenced sample was PBMCs. The source is a man aged 50-59 years in good health and CMV-seronegative.

The CDR3 here is CASSDEPGVYEQYF. CDR3 in DNA: TGCGCCAGCAGCGACGAGCCAGGGGTGTACGAGCAGTACTTC. The V call is TRBV5-1, the J call TRBJ2-7; D might be TRBD1 (6 bases). Trimming removed 4 bases at V and 4 bases at J, with 15 bases between. In germline, CDR1 is SGHRS, CDR2 YFSETQ. This CDR3 spans 14 amino acids.

This clone was picked up one time. The chain is built from TRBV7-9 and TRBJ1-4, with 8 bases aligning to TRBD1. Per germline, CDR1 SEHNR and CDR2 FQNEAQ (reference sequence). V was clipped by 5 bases and J by 7 bases; unmatched bases: 9. The CDR3 covers 15 residues. This CDR3 is CASSPVDRVGEKLFF. In nucleotides, the CDR3 is TGTGCCAGCAGCCCCGTGGACAGGGTGGGTGAAAAACTGTTTTTT.

The chain carries TRBV2 and TRBJ2-2; TRBD1 matches at 10 bases. The CDR3 is made up of 15 amino acids. Trimming removed 6 bases from V and 5 bases from J; junction bases left unmatched: 6. The germline V gene encodes CDR1 SNHLY and CDR2 FYNNEI. The CDR3 DNA reads TGTGCCAGCAGCCGGACAGGGGGGGGGACCGGGGAGCTGTTTTTT. Amino acids: CASSRTGGGTGELFF.

This chain uses TRBV18 with TRBJ1-1; D is unresolved. The germline V and J ends were trimmed by 2 bases and 2 bases, with 9 bases remaining between them. Germline V gene lookup returns CDR1 KGHSH and CDR2 LQKENI. This CDR3 has 14 residues. The CDR3 reads CASSPEYLNTEAFF. The CDR3, as DNA: TGTGCCAGCTCACCAGAATACTTAAACACTGAAGCTTTCTTT.

The chain has TRBV10-2 and TRBJ2-3; TRBD2 is a possible D gene (6 bases). Trimming shortened V by 6 bases and J by 1 base, and 14 bases separated the two germline ends. Germline CDR1 WSHSY, CDR2 SAAADI. This CDR3 comprises 15 residues. CDR3 amino acids: CASSRDSWGTDTQYF. The CDR3, as DNA: TGCGCCAGCAGCCGGGACTCCTGGGGCACAGATACGCAGTATTTT.

The V gene is TRBV7-2, the J gene TRBJ2-7; D remains unclear. With 3 bases removed from V and 0 bases from J, the gap between germline ends came to 9 bases. Per germline, CDR1 SGHTA and CDR2 FQGNSA. This CDR3 has 14 amino acids. CDR3 protein: CASSFELNSYEQYF. The CDR3 bases are TGTGCCAGCAGCTTCGAACTTAACTCCTACGAGCAGTACTTC.

The rearrangement links TRBV9 to TRBJ2-1; the match to TRBD1 covers 9 bases. Losses at the gene ends were 6 bases for V and 6 bases for J; bases not matched to a gene: 10. The CDR3 runs 15 residues. Germline loops: CDR1 SGDLS, CDR2 YYNGEE. CDR3 DNA sequence: TGTGCCAGCAACCCAATTTTGACAGGGGGCAATGAGCAGTTCTTC. Protein product: CASNPILTGGNEQFF.

This chain connects TRBV27 to TRBJ1-2; no definite D call. The CDR3 consists of 15 residues. Germline loops: CDR1 MNHEY, CDR2 SMNVEV (reference sequence). V lost 3 bases and J 8 bases, leaving 19 bases between the germline ends. CDR3 bases: TGTGCCAGCAGTTTCGAGAGGGTAGGAATGACCGGCTACACCTTC. This encodes CASSFERVGMTGYTF.

Only one count was recorded for this clone. CDR3 in amino acids: CASSEAGGQETQYF. The CDR3 nucleotides are TGTGCCAGTAGTGAAGCGGGGGGTCAAGAGACCCAGTACTTC. The chain carries TRBV19 and TRBJ2-5, with 9 bases identical to TRBD2. There are 14 residues in the CDR3. The V and J ends lost 5 bases and 2 bases, in that order; junction bases with no gene match: 3. Germline V CDR1 and CDR2: LNHDA, SQIVND (reference sequence).

This clone came up once. This rearrangement joins TRBV10-3 to TRBJ1-5; TRBD1 might be the D (6 bases). Germline assignment: CDR1 ENHRY and CDR2 SYGVKD. This CDR3 is 15 amino acids long. V lost 2 bases and J 6 bases, leaving 14 bases between the germline ends. The DNA of the CDR3 is TGTGCCATCAGTGAGAATCAGGGGAAGGGTCAGCCCCAGCATTTT. It yields the protein CAISENQGKGQPQHF.

This clone was seen just once. The V and J genes are TRBV19 and TRBJ1-4; D call uncertain. This CDR3 has 13 amino acids. Trimming took off 3 bases at V and 8 bases at J, with 10 bases between the two ends. Germline loops: CDR1 LNHDA, CDR2 SQIVND (reference sequence). The DNA of the CDR3 is TGTGCCAGTAGTATTAGGATACAGGAAAAACTGTTTTTT. Residues: CASSIRIQEKLFF.

This clone was seen a handful of times. CDR3 sequence (DNA): TGTGCCAGCAGTGGCGAGGGCCCCCTGAACACTGAAGCTTTCTTT. Translating gives CASSGEGPLNTEAFF. The chain joins TRBV6-1 to TRBJ1-1; D ambiguous. Germline CDR1 MNHNS, CDR2 SASEGT. The CDR3 has 15 amino acids. The ends were cut back, 4 bases at V and 0 bases at J, with 12 bases in the middle.

The chain employs TRBV27 and TRBJ2-7; 9 bases fit TRBD1. Per germline, CDR1 MNHEY and CDR2 SMNVEV (reference sequence). CDR3 size: 13 residues. V gave up 6 bases and J gave up 3 bases; unmatched junction bases: 3. CDR3 sequence: CASRGGQGYEQYF. The CDR3 DNA reads as TGTGCCAGCAGGGGGGGACAGGGCTACGAGCAGTACTTC.

V and J are TRBV5-6 and TRBJ1-4, with D possibly being TRBD1 (5 bases). Trimming pared 0 bases from V and 3 bases from J, leaving 12 bases between. This CDR3 contains 16 residues. The germline gives CDR1 SGHDT, CDR2 YYEEEE. The CDR3 protein is CASSLGQKPANEKLFF. The CDR3 region has the DNA TGTGCCAGCAGCTTGGGACAGAAGCCGGCTAATGAAAAACTGTTTTTT.

The chain is built from TRBV9 and TRBJ2-2; no definite D call. This CDR3 has 16 amino acids. Germline V lookup: CDR1 SGDLS, CDR2 YYNGEE. Trimming removed 0 bases at V and 4 bases at J, with 13 bases between. The CDR3 DNA is TGTGCCAGCAGCGTAGAAGTAGTCCCCGGCACCGGGGAGCTGTTTTTT. It is translated as CASSVEVVPGTGELFF.

CDR3 in amino acids: CASSFDTGTKRPSEQFF. Written as DNA, the CDR3 is TGTGCCAGCAGCTTTGATACCGGGACAAAGCGACCAAGTGAGCAGTTCTTC. The rearrangement joins TRBV11-2 to TRBJ2-1; TRBD1 might be the D (6 bases). With 3 bases removed from V and 9 bases from J, the gap between germline ends came to 24 bases. The germline V gene has CDR1 SGHAT and CDR2 FQNNGV. This CDR3 is 17 amino acids long.

The chain combines TRBV30 with TRBJ1-6; D not certain. CDR1 and CDR2 from the germline V gene are GTSNPN and SVGIG (reference sequence). Trimming took 5 bases from V and 6 from J, leaving 5 bases between them. CDR3 length equals 11 residues. The CDR3 sequence: CAWGLNSPLHF. The CDR3 bases are TGTGCCTGGGGGCTTAATTCACCCCTCCACTTT.

The chain couples TRBV7-2 to TRBJ1-1; D remains ambiguous. Germline lookup yields CDR1 SGHTA and CDR2 FQGNSA. There are 14 residues in the CDR3. V gave up 5 bases and J gave up 1 base, with 11 bases separating them. The CDR3 region has the DNA TGTGCCAGCAGCCCTCCATCCAGGAACACTGAAGCTTTCTTT. This sequence encodes CASSPPSRNTEAFF.

The chain is built from TRBV4-1 and TRBJ2-2, with 11 positions matching TRBD1. The germline V gene has CDR1 MGHRA and CDR2 YSYEKL. The CDR3 sequence is 16 residues long. V was clipped by 2 bases and J by 2 bases; unmatched bases: 1. The CDR3 DNA is TGCGCCAGCAGCCAAAGGACAGGGGGCAACACCGGGGAGCTGTTTTTT. Translating it yields CASSQRTGGNTGELFF.

V and J are TRBV5-1 and TRBJ1-4, with no clear D. Trimming took 2 bases from V and 6 from J, leaving 14 bases between them. The germline V gene encodes CDR1 SGHRS and CDR2 YFSETQ. This CDR3 contains 15 residues. Written as DNA, the CDR3 is TGCGCCAGCAGCTTAAGAGGGCCGGCTGATGAAAAACTGTTTTTT. Translating gives CASSLRGPADEKLFF.